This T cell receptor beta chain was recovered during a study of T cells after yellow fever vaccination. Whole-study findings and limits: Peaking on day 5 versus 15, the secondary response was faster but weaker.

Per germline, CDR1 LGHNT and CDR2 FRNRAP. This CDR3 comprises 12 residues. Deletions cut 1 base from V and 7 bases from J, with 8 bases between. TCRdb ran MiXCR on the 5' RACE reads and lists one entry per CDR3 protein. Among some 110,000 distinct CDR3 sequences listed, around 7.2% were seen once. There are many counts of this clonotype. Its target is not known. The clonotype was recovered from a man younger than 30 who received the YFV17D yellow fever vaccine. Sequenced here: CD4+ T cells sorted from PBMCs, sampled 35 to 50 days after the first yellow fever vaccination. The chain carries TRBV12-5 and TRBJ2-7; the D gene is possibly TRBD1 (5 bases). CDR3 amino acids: CASGLDNREQYF. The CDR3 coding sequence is TGTGCTAGTGGTTTGGACAACAGGGAGCAGTACTTC.